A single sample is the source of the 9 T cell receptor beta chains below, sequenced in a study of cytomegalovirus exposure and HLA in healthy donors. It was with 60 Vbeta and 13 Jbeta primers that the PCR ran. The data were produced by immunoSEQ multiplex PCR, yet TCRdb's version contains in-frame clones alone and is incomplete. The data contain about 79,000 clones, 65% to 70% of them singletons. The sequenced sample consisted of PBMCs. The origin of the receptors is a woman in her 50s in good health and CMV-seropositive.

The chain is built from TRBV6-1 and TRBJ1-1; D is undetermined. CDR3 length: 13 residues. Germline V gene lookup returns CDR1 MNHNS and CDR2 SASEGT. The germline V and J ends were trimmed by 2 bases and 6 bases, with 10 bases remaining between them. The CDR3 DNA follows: TGTGCCAGCAGTGAATGGTATAGTCCTGAAGCTTTCTTT. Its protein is CASSEWYSPEAFF.

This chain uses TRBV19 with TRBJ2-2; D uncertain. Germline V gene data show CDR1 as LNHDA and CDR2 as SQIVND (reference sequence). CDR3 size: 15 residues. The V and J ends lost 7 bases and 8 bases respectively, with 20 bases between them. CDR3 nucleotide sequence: TGTGCCAGTACCGAAGACCGTGGGCCGATGGGGGAGCTGTTTTTT. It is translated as CASTEDRGPMGELFF.

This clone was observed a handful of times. The CDR3 sequence is CASHGRAGGQTYEQYF. CDR3 sequence (DNA): TGCGCCAGCCATGGACGAGCGGGGGGACAAACCTACGAGCAGTACTTC. The chain recombines TRBV10-2 with TRBJ2-7, with 9 bases matching TRBD2. The CDR3 is made up of 16 amino acids. Trimming took 8 bases from V and 2 from J; bases not matched to a gene: 13. From germline, CDR1 is WSHSY and CDR2 SAAADI.

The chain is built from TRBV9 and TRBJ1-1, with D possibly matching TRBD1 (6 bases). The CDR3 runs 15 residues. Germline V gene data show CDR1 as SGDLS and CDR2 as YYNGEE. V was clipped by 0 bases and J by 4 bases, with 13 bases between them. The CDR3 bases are TGTGCCAGCAGCGTAGACGGCGACAGGAGCACTGAAGCTTTCTTT. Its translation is CASSVDGDRSTEAFF.

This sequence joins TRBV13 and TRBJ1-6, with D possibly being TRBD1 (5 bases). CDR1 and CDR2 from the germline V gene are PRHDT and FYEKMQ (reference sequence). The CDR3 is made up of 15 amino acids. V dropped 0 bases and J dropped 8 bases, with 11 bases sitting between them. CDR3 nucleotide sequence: TGTGCCAGCAGCTTAGGCCAGGGTCAAGATTCACCCCTCCACTTT. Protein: CASSLGQGQDSPLHF.

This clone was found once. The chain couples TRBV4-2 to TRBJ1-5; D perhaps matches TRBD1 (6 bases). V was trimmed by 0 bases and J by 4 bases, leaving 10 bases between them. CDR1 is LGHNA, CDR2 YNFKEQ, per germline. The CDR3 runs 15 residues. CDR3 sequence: CASSQEEQGNQPQHF. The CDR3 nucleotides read TGTGCCAGCAGCCAAGAGGAGCAGGGGAATCAGCCCCAGCATTTT.

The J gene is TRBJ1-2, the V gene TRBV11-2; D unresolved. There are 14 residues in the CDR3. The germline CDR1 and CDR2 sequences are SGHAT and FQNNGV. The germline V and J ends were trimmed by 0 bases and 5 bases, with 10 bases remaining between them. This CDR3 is CASSLDNGGYGYTF. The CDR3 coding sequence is TGTGCCAGCAGCTTAGACAACGGCGGTTATGGCTACACCTTC. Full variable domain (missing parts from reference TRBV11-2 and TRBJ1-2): EAGVAQSPRYKIIEKRQSVAFWCNPISGHATLYWYQQILGQGPKLLIQFQNNGVVDDSQLPKDRFSAERLKGVDSTLKIQPAKLEDSAVYLCASSLDNGGYGYTFGSGTRLTVV.

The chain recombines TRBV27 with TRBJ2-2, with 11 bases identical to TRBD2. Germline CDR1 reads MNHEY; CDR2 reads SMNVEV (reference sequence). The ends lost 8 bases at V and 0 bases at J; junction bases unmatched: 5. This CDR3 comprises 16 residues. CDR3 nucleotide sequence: TGTGCCAGCCTCCCGGGACTAGCGGCGAACACCGGGGAGCTGTTTTTT. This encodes CASLPGLAANTGELFF.

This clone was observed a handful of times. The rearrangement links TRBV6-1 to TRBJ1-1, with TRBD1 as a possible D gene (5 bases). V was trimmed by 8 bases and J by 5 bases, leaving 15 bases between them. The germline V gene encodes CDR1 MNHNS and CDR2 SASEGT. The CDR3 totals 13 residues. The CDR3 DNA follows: TGTGCCAGCGGGGCATTTCACCTGACTGAAGCTTTCTTT. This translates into CASGAFHLTEAFF.